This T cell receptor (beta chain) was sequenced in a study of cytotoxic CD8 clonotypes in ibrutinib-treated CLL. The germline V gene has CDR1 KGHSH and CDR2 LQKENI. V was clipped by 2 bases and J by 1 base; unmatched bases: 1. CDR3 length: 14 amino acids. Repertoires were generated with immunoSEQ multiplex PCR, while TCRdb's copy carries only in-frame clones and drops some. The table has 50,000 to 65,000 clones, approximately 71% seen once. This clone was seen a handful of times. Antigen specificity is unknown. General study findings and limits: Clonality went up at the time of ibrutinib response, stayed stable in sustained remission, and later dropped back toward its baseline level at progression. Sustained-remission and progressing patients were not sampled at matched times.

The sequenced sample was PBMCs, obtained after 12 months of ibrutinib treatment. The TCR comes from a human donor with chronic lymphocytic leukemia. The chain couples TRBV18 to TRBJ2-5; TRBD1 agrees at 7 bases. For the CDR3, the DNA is TGTGCCAGCTCACCAGACAGGGCCCAAGAGACCCAGTACTTC. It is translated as CASSPDRAQETQYF. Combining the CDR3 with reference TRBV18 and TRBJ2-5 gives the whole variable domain NAGVMQNPRHLVRRRGQEARLRCSPMKGHSHVYWYRQLPEEGLKFMVYLQKENIIDESGMPKERFSAEFPKEGPSILRIQQVVRGDSAAYFCASSPDRAQETQYFGPGTRLLVL.